Detailed here is one TCR beta chain. What antigen it recognizes has not been identified. Base qualities are not recorded, but no much larger clone differs from it by a single base. This specimen comes from a study of radiotherapy plus CTLA-4 blockade in lung cancer (dated by TCRdb to between 2018 and 2020). A note on the overall study: Among the enrolled patients, about 20% had an objective response, and 31% reached disease control.

In this study, focal radiation therapy paired with CTLA-4 blockade (ipilimumab) was tested in patients who had chemo-refractory metastatic non-small-cell lung cancer. V is shortened by 4 bases, J by 4 bases, and the region joining them spans 20 bases. CDR1 and CDR2, looked up from the germline V gene, are SGHRS and YFSETQ. The CDR3 numbers 16 residues from cysteine through phenylalanine. The CDR3 DNA has 48 bases and is translated from base 1. Libraries were prepared through the immunoSEQ multiplex PCR assay. TCRdb mirrors the immuneACCESS table, restricted to in-frame sequences. Some clones are absent from its copies; in checked studies, under half trace to an unresolved V gene, and the reason for the others is unknown. Here the sample has 100,000 or so clones; roughly four fifths occur a single time. Roughly a quarter of the sample is taken by the ten largest. Results and caveats for the whole study, not just this receptor: The strongest predictors of response were reported to be early dynamic shifts in blood T cell clones along with a rise in serum interferon-beta following radiation. After treatment with radiotherapy and ipilimumab, TCR clones that came from tumors expanded in the peripheral blood.

Sequenced here: peripheral blood, sampled from a patient treated with radiotherapy plus ipilimumab. The chain joins TRBV5-1 to TRBJ1-2; no D gene is confidently identified. The clonotype originates from a human donor with non-small cell lung cancer that progressed on radiotherapy plus ipilimumab. The nucleotides are TGCGCCAGCAGCCCCCCGGGGTTGCCGGGAGGCTATGGCTACACCTTC. Its translation reads: CASSPPGLPGGYGYTF. When the CDR3 is completed using the reference TRBV5-1 and TRBJ1-2 genes on either side, the full variable domain is KAGVTQTPRYLIKTRGQQVTLSCSPISGHRSVSWYQQTPGQGLQFLFEYFSETQRNKGNFPGRFSGRQFSNSRSEMNVSTLELGDSALYLCASSPPGLPGGYGYTFGSGTRLTVV.